Shown below are 27 T cell receptor beta chains from a single sample sequenced in a study of blood T cell repertoires in COVID-19. The table came from immunoSEQ multiplex PCR; TCRdb's copy has only in-frame clones and leaves some out. The sample contains more than 250,000 clones, approximately 89% of which appear only once. Sequencing used peripheral blood. The receptors come from a woman aged 30 to 39 with COVID-19, enrolled during active disease.

This clone appeared a single time. The chain employs TRBV18 and TRBJ1-1; 9 nucleotides agree with TRBD1. The CDR3 loop spans 13 amino acids. Germline CDR1 and CDR2: KGHSH and LQKENI. Trimming removed 3 bases from V and 7 bases from J; junction bases left unmatched: 3. Here the CDR3 reads CASSPGDRDEAFF. The DNA for the CDR3 is TGTGCCAGCTCACCGGGGGACAGGGATGAAGCTTTCTTT.

The CDR3 DNA reads as TGTGCCAGCGGGACAGTCAGCACAGATACGCAGTATTTT. It encodes CASGTVSTDTQYF. The rearrangement uses TRBV12-3 or TRBV12-4 and TRBJ2-3, with 7 bases matching TRBD1. The CDR3 runs to 13 residues. The J segment lost 0 bases and the V segment lost 8 bases, leaving 2 bases of the junction unmatched.

The chain recombines TRBV14 with TRBJ1-3; a possible D gene is TRBD1 (6 bases). The germline gives CDR1 SGHDN, CDR2 FVKESK. Trimming stripped 1 base from V and 2 bases from J, with 6 bases between. This CDR3 is built from 14 residues. The CDR3 DNA reads TGTGCCAGCAGCCAAGCAGGGGCTGGAAACACCATATATTTT. Residues: CASSQAGAGNTIYF.

The chain combines TRBV6-5 with TRBJ2-1, with a weak D call TRBD1 (6 bases). The germline CDR1 and CDR2 sequences are MNHEY and SVGAGI. This CDR3 is built from 13 residues. The V end lost 8 bases, the J end lost 6 bases, and 14 bases lay between the germline ends. The CDR3 region is CASGRGGSNEQFF. For the CDR3, the DNA is TGTGCCAGCGGCAGGGGTGGTAGCAATGAGCAGTTCTTC.

The J gene is TRBJ2-3, the V gene TRBV1; TRBD2, as called in the table, went unchecked against the DNA. TRBV1 is a listed pseudogene. The CDR3 has 18 amino acids. CDR3 bases: TGCACCAGCAGCCAAAACCGCGGACTAGCGGGGGCCTCAGATACGCAGTATTTT. Protein: CTSSQNRGLAGASDTQYF.

J is TRBJ1-4 and V is TRBV19; D perhaps matches TRBD1 (5 bases). Germline lookup yields CDR1 LNHDA and CDR2 SQIVND (reference sequence). Trimming left V 3 bases short and J 7 bases short, with 12 bases between. The CDR3 consists of 14 residues. This CDR3 reads CASSIGRASEKLFF. The CDR3 nucleotides are TGTGCCAGTAGTATCGGCAGGGCGAGTGAAAAACTGTTTTTT.

This chain joins TRBV7-6 and TRBJ1-4, with a possible D match to TRBD1 (6 bases). Trimming removed 1 base at V and 8 bases at J, with 11 bases between. This CDR3 is 14 amino acids long. Per the germline V gene, CDR1 is SGHVS and CDR2 is FNYEAQ. The CDR3 spells CASSLGQGREKLFF. CDR3 coding DNA: TGTGCCAGCAGCTTAGGGCAGGGGCGAGAAAAACTGTTTTTT.

V gene TRBV11-2 combines with J gene TRBJ2-7; 9 bases map to TRBD2. Germline CDR1 reads SGHAT; CDR2 reads FQNNGV. With 0 bases clipped from V and 4 bases from J, the junction kept 4 bases outside the gene matches. The CDR3 contains 15 residues. The CDR3 spells CASSLERGGSYEQYF. The CDR3 nucleotides are TGTGCCAGCAGCTTAGAGCGGGGGGGCTCGTACGAGCAGTACTTC.

The V gene is TRBV6-6, the J gene TRBJ2-7; possibly TRBD2 for D (5 bases). Germline loops: CDR1 MNHNY, CDR2 SVGAGI (reference sequence). The CDR3 spans 15 residues. The germline V and J ends were trimmed by 5 bases and 0 bases, with 14 bases remaining between them. CDR3 sequence reads: CASSPRTSLSYEQYF. CDR3 nucleotides: TGTGCCAGCAGTCCCCGGACTTCTCTCTCCTACGAGCAGTACTTC.

The rearrangement joins TRBV6-4 to TRBJ1-2; no clear D gene. Trimming pared 0 bases from V and 7 bases from J, leaving 12 bases between. The germline V gene has CDR1 MRHNA and CDR2 SNTAGT. The CDR3 is 14 amino acids. CDR3 nucleotides: TGTGCCAGCAGTGACTCGGAGTATGGGTCTGGCTACACCTTC. Translated, it gives CASSDSEYGSGYTF.

The chain has TRBV2 and TRBJ1-2; 9 positions match TRBD1. The CDR3 has 14 amino acids. Trimming took 4 bases from V and 4 from J; bases not matched to a gene: 4. Germline CDR1 SNHLY, CDR2 FYNNEI. Here the CDR3 reads CASSVGQGGYGYTF. CDR3 DNA: TGTGCCAGCAGTGTGGGACAGGGAGGCTATGGCTACACCTTC.

The J gene is TRBJ2-1, the V gene TRBV2; TRBD2 aligns across 12 bases. This CDR3 comprises 16 residues. Germline loops: CDR1 SNHLY, CDR2 FYNNEI. The trim removed 2 bases at V and 6 bases at J, leaving 5 bases unmatched. Written as DNA, the CDR3 is TGTGCCAGCAGTGAACTAGGACTAGCGGGGTTCAATGAGCAGTTCTTC. It is translated as CASSELGLAGFNEQFF.

This rearrangement joins TRBV30 to TRBJ1-3; D is perhaps TRBD1 (5 bases). Germline CDR1 is GTSNPN and CDR2 is SVGIG (reference sequence). With 0 bases removed from V and 3 bases from J, the gap between germline ends came to 9 bases. CDR3 length: 14 residues. CDR3 residues: CAWSVKGDGNTIYF. In DNA, the CDR3 is TGTGCCTGGAGTGTAAAAGGGGATGGAAACACCATATATTTT.

Regarding this clone: At one boundary the junction diverges from the germline segment, which might be a read error. J is TRBJ1-5 and V is TRBV7-7; possible D gene TRBD1, 5 bases. The CDR3 sequence is 16 residues long. Germline CDR1 SSHAT, CDR2 FNYEAQ (reference sequence). Written as DNA, the CDR3 is TGTGCTAGCAGGGATAAACAGCTCTCTAGCAATCAGCCCCAGCATTTT. It codes for CASRDKQLSSNQPQHF.

V gene TRBV6-1 combines with J gene TRBJ2-7; 7 bases agree with TRBD1. Germline V lookup: CDR1 MNHNS, CDR2 SASEGT. Unmatched junction bases numbered 3, after V lost 6 bases and J lost 4 bases. The CDR3 covers 12 residues. For the CDR3, the DNA is TGTGCCAGCAGCCCACAGGGGTACGAGCAGTACTTC. Protein sequence: CASSPQGYEQYF.

This clone was found many times. V gene TRBV4-1 combines with J gene TRBJ2-7; 8 bases are shared with TRBD1. V was clipped by 3 bases and J by 0 bases; unmatched bases: 16. CDR1 and CDR2 from the germline V gene are MGHRA and YSYEKL. This CDR3 is 19 amino acids long. In DNA form, the CDR3 reads TGCGCCAGCAGCCACAGGGGGCATAGGTGGAACTCCCCCTCCTACGAGCAGTACTTC. This translates into CASSHRGHRWNSPSYEQYF.

The chain combines TRBV4-1 with TRBJ2-7, with 7 bases fitting TRBD1. There are 16 residues in the CDR3. Germline CDR1 is MGHRA and CDR2 is YSYEKL. The ends lost 0 bases at V and 0 bases at J; junction bases unmatched: 5. The CDR3 DNA is TGCGCCAGCAGCCAAGAAGAGACAGGGCCCTCCTACGAGCAGTACTTC. It translates to CASSQEETGPSYEQYF.

The chain couples TRBV5-1 to TRBJ1-5; D remains unclear. V gave up 0 bases and J gave up 1 base, with 8 bases separating them. The CDR3 is 15 residues long. The germline CDR1 and CDR2 sequences are SGHRS and YFSETQ. The CDR3 DNA sequence: TGCGCCAGCAGCTTGGAAGGAGGGAGCAATCAGCCCCAGCATTTT. Its translation is CASSLEGGSNQPQHF.

This clone was recorded a few times. The chain uses TRBV7-2 and TRBJ1-5; the D is unclear. V lost 3 bases, J lost 3 bases, and 6 bases lay in between. The length of the CDR3 is 13 residues. Germline-derived CDR1 and CDR2 are SGHTA and FQGNSA. The CDR3 region has the DNA TGTGCCAGCAGCTTCCAGAACAATCAGCCCCAGCATTTT. Residues: CASSFQNNQPQHF.

The V and J genes are TRBV10-3 and TRBJ1-3; 10 bases align to TRBD1. CDR1 ENHRY and CDR2 SYGVKD come from the germline V gene. This CDR3 is 20 amino acids long. V lost 0 bases to trimming and J lost 1 base; unmatched junction nucleotides: 12. In nucleotides, the CDR3 is TGTGCCATCAGTGAGTCCCCACTTTGGGGGACAGGGGTTTCTGGAAACACCATATATTTT. This gives the protein CAISESPLWGTGVSGNTIYF.

The chain uses TRBV18 and TRBJ1-1; no firm D call. This CDR3 spans 15 amino acids. Germline CDR1 reads KGHSH; CDR2 reads LQKENI. Trimming pared 6 bases from V and 3 bases from J, leaving 17 bases between. This CDR3 is CASSTHEGGDTEAFF. The CDR3 DNA follows: TGTGCCAGCTCCACTCACGAGGGAGGAGACACTGAAGCTTTCTTT.

The V and J genes are TRBV11-3 and TRBJ1-2; tentatively, D is TRBD1 (5 bases). From germline, CDR1 is SGHNT and CDR2 YENEEA. The CDR3 covers 15 residues. Trimming took off 5 bases at V and 2 bases at J, with 15 bases between the two ends. DNA for the CDR3: TGTGCCAGCAGCCCCCGGGCAGGGAAGAACTATGGCTACACCTTC. This codes for CASSPRAGKNYGYTF.

The J gene is TRBJ1-2, the V gene TRBV24-1; 7 bases agree with TRBD1. With V trimmed by 4 bases and J by 3 bases, 4 bases remained unmatched. This CDR3 is built from 14 residues. Germline V gene data show CDR1 as KGHDR and CDR2 as SFDVKD. In nucleotides, the CDR3 is TGTGCCACCAGTGAGGCCGGGACAGACTATGGCTACACCTTC. It yields the protein CATSEAGTDYGYTF.

The chain links TRBV3-1 (or the pseudogene TRBV3-2) to TRBJ2-7; possible D gene TRBD1, 6 bases. CDR3 length: 14 residues. Between the trimmed V and J ends, which lost 6 bases and 3 bases, there was a span of 15 bases. CDR1 is LGHDT and CDR2 is YNNKEL in the germline V gene (reference sequence). CDR3 nucleotides: TGTGCCAGCAGTGAGGTGGGGGCGGACTACGAGCAGTACTTC. Translated, it gives CASSEVGADYEQYF.

The chain joins TRBV27 to TRBJ1-3, with TRBD1 matching over 9 bases. V was pared by 10 bases and J by 0 bases, with 10 bases of the junction left unmatched. This CDR3 has 16 amino acids. CDR1 MNHEY and CDR2 SMNVEV come from the germline V gene (reference sequence). The CDR3 DNA sequence: TGTGCCACCATAGGGGGGGACAGGGCCTCTGGAAACACCATATATTTT. This gives the protein CATIGGDRASGNTIYF.

The chain uses TRBV5-1 and TRBJ1-6, with TRBD1 identical over 7 bases. The CDR3 loop spans 14 amino acids. Losses at the gene ends were 4 bases for V and 6 bases for J; bases not matched to a gene: 4. CDR1 is SGHRS, CDR2 YFSETQ, per germline. The CDR3 loop reads CASSLGQVNSPLHF. The CDR3 DNA sequence: TGCGCCAGCAGCCTTGGACAGGTTAATTCACCCCTCCACTTT.

J is TRBJ1-2 and V is TRBV7-9, with 7 nucleotides matching TRBD1. The CDR3 is 14 amino acids. Germline lookup yields CDR1 SEHNR and CDR2 FQNEAQ (reference sequence). The ends lost 2 bases at V and 8 bases at J; junction bases unmatched: 8. For the CDR3, the DNA is TGTGCCAGCAGCTTATTACTTTGGACAGGAGGCTACACCTTC. Its translation is CASSLLLWTGGYTF.